These 8 T cell receptor beta chains were all obtained from the same sample, sequenced in a study of blood T cell repertoires in COVID-19. Clones were read by immunoSEQ multiplex PCR, and TCRdb kept only the in-frame ones, dropping some. Found here are 68,000 or so clones, about 90% of them singletons; the top ten hold 0.52%. Sample: peripheral blood. These receptors all stem from a man aged 50 to 59 with COVID-19, enrolled during active disease.

V is TRBV3-1 (or the pseudogene TRBV3-2) and J is TRBJ2-2, with unresolved D. Germline CDR1 and CDR2: LGHDT and YNNKEL (reference sequence). V lost 4 bases and J lost 5, with 5 bases in between. This CDR3 spans 12 amino acids. This chain's CDR3 is CASSPLTGELFF. In DNA, the CDR3 is TGTGCCAGCAGCCCGTTGACCGGGGAGCTGTTTTTT.

The chain uses TRBV7-8 and TRBJ2-3; maybe TRBD2 (5 bases). The CDR3 contains 13 residues. Trimming left V 4 bases short and J 7 bases short, with 12 bases between. Germline CDR1 reads SGHVS; CDR2 reads FQNEAQ. The CDR3 sequence is CASSSQRLNTQYF. As DNA, the CDR3 is TGTGCCAGCAGCTCGCAGAGACTAAATACGCAGTATTTT.

The chain uses TRBV7-8 and TRBJ2-7, with 8 bases that match TRBD2. CDR3 size: 17 residues. Germline CDR1 and CDR2: SGHVS and FQNEAQ. The V gene end was trimmed by 5 bases and the J gene end by 7 bases; junction bases not matched to a gene: 19. DNA of the CDR3: TGTGCCAGCAGCATCCAACCCTTGAGGGCGGGAGGTGGAGAGCAGTACTTC. This translates into CASSIQPLRAGGGEQYF. The whole variable domain, filled in from reference TRBV7-8 and TRBJ2-7, reads GAGVSQSPRYKVAKRGQDVALRCDPISGHVSLFWYQQALGQGPEFLTYFQNEAQLDKSGLPSDRFFAERPEGSVSTLKIQRTQQEDSAVYLCASSIQPLRAGGGEQYFGPGTRLTVT.

This sequence joins TRBV5-4 and TRBJ1-2; 11 nucleotides line up with TRBD1. Germline values: CDR1 SGHNT, CDR2 YYREEE (reference sequence). CDR3 size: 14 residues. Trimming at V came to 7 bases and at J to 3 bases, leaving 5 bases not matched to a gene. The CDR3 DNA is TGTGCCAGCTCGGGGACAGGGGGATACTATGGCTACACCTTC. As protein: CASSGTGGYYGYTF.

The chain employs TRBV5-6 and TRBJ2-7; 10 bases agree with TRBD2. The CDR3 runs to 13 residues. From germline, CDR1 is SGHDT and CDR2 YYEEEE. Germline trimming cut 4 bases from V and 6 bases from J; bases unmatched to any gene: 4. The CDR3 protein is CASSPGLAAEQYF. The CDR3 bases are TGTGCCAGCAGCCCCGGACTAGCGGCCGAGCAGTACTTC.

This chain uses TRBV23-1 with TRBJ1-6, with 8 bases identical to TRBD1. TRBV23-1 is designated an ORF whose function remains uncertain. Germline trimming cut 6 bases from V and 10 bases from J; bases unmatched to any gene: 26. This CDR3 is built from 20 residues. The DNA of the CDR3 is TGCGCCAGCAGCCACGGCACAGGTCTCACAGGGGGGATTTGGCAATCACCCCTCCACTTT. Translated: CASSHGTGLTGGIWQSPLHF.

The rearrangement joins TRBV7-5 to TRBJ2-4; the table assigns TRBD2, which was not confirmed against the DNA. TRBV7-5 represents a pseudogene. The CDR3 extends over 14 amino acids. CDR3: CARSRSLAKNIQYF. The CDR3 region has the DNA TGTGCCAGAAGCCGCTCACTAGCCAAAAACATTCAGTACTTC.

The J gene is TRBJ2-2, the V gene TRBV6-5; TRBD2 matches at 8 bases. The CDR3 sequence is 15 residues long. V dropped 0 bases and J dropped 7; count of bases not matched to a gene: 4. Germline-derived CDR1 and CDR2 are MNHEY and SVGAGI. The CDR3 reads CASSYSPGGGGELFF. For the CDR3, the DNA is TGTGCCAGCAGTTACTCGCCGGGAGGGGGCGGGGAGCTGTTTTTT.